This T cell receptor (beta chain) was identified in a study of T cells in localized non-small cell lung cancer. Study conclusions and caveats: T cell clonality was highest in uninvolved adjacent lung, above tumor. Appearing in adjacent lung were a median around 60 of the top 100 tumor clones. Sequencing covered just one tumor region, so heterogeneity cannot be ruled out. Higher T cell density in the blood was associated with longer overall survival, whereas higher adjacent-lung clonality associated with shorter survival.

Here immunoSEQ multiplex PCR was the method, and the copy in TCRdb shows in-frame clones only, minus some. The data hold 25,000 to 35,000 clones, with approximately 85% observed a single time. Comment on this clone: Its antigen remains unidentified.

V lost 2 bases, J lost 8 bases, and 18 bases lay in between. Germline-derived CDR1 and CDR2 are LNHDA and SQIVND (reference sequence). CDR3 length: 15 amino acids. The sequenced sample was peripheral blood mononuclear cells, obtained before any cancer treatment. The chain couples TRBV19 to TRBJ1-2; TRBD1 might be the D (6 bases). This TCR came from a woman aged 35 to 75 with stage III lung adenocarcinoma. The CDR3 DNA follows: TGTGCCAGTAGTATACCAGGGACATCAGATTTCGGCTACACCTTC. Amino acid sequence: CASSIPGTSDFGYTF.